The subject of this entry is one TCR beta chain. The sample holds a few counts of this clonotype. Its antigen is not yet known. Per-base qualities were not stored, and no clone one base away is much larger. The intended sense of this specimen's time point label: newly diagnosed GD, antithyroid drugs for less than 3 months. For both TCR sequencing and RNA sequencing, RNA was extracted from PBMCs using TRIzol. The diagnosis of Graves' disease followed American Thyroid Association guidelines. Recruitment of patients was carried out at an endocrinology department in Xi'an, China. Each patient gave about 9.1 milliliters of peripheral blood, collected in an EDTA anticoagulant tube. Ficoll Paque Plus density gradient separation was used to isolate PBMCs, and no additional T cell sorting was done. An Agilent 2100 Bioanalyzer and agarose gel were used to check RNA quality, while a NanoDrop 2000 measured RNA concentration.

Library preparation employed multiplex PCR. Reads for this sample came from an Illumina HiSeq 4000. CDR3 regions were amplified by Arm-PCR with iRepertoire HTBI primers to construct TCR beta libraries. Before sequencing, the PCR products underwent gel purification. In the paper's pipeline: Gene usage analysis of CDR3 amino acid clonotypes used the roughly 60 TRBV and 14 TRBJ segments found across samples. COPE and FqMerger were used to merge filtered high-quality paired reads into contigs. BLAST was used to align contigs to IMGT TRBV, TRBD and TRBJ reference genes, with CDR3 defined following IMGT. Clonotypes above 0.1% frequency were classified as highly expanded clones. Repertoire diversity was measured by Shannon entropy, and V-J evenness by the Gini coefficient. A clonotype was considered public if more than one individual shared it. TCRdb passed the public sequencing reads through fastp at Q25 and MiXCR, retaining productive beta sequences. Each CDR3 protein appears once, grouped with its most common genes and DNA. These V and J calls are TCRdb output, not the study's own analysis. The sample table lists around 450,000 distinct CDR3 sequences, about 15% of them with a count of one. Together, the top ten hold over 7.5% of the sample.

This record belongs to a study of regulatory T cells in long-lasting Graves disease (dated by TCRdb to about 2021). For the wider study: Antithyroid drugs had been taken for less than 3 months by newly diagnosed Graves' disease patients. Peripheral blood TCR sequencing and RNA sequencing compared persistent Graves' disease patients with newly diagnosed Graves' disease patients. The study took place in China and was registered as a clinical trial. A total of some 33 samples were covered by TCR sequencing, comprising approximately 13 persistent and roughly 20 newly diagnosed Graves' disease patients. On the study overall, not on this receptor specifically: Because the primary lesion, thyroid tissue, could not be accessed, the study looked at peripheral blood alone. A larger number of public clonotypes was shared among persistent patients (under 3,000) than among newly diagnosed patients (about 990). Sequencing and analysis were limited to the TCR beta chain. Persistent disease showed preferential use of TRBV28, TRBJ1-2 and TRBJ2-5, whereas newly diagnosed disease favored TRBV20-1 and TRBJ2-1. The authors acknowledged the small sample size as a limitation that may reduce accuracy. Compared with newly diagnosed patients, patients with persistent Graves' disease had lower TCR Shannon entropy and fewer highly expanded clones, which suggests clonal expansion.

From cysteine to phenylalanine, the CDR3 is 14 amino acids long. The DNA shown is the 42-base CDR3, in frame from base 1. CDR1 is given as SGHNT and CDR2 as YYREEE, both from the germline V gene (reference sequence). A distance of 13 bases separates the germline ends of V and J, which lose 4 bases and 4 bases respectively. The sample was also reused in another study, on T cells in Graves' hyperthyroidism and ophthalmopathy. The second publication reports: Graves' hyperthyroidism was defined as stable when no progression to ophthalmopathy occurred over 18 months of follow-up. Hyperthyroidism patients were newly diagnosed, had a disease duration of under 2 months, and were aged 18 to 65 years. Patients with uncontrolled infections, other autoimmune diseases, pregnancy or lactation were excluded. Diagnoses were based on clinical symptoms, serum thyroxine and TRAb, thyroid ultrasound and orbital computed tomography. The first round of RT-PCR for the TCR CDR3 was performed with the HTBI primer set and the Qiagen OneStep RT-PCR kit. Most expanded thyroid clonotypes (frequency above 0.001) were also detected in blood, suggesting blood repertoires may reflect thyroid immune responses. Ophthalmopathy was separated from stable hyperthyroidism by a 13 V-J signature model, with around 90% sensitivity and about 81% specificity obtained in cross-validation and 80%/75% obtained in testing. In validation, progression to ophthalmopathy was predicted by the model with nearly 71% sensitivity and 72% to 85% specificity, a median of around 5.9 months before onset. To identify TCR V-J signatures that set the groups apart, the researchers used a discovery cohort of 100 patients, made up of around 40 with Graves' ophthalmopathy and some 55 with stable Graves' hyperthyroidism. Prospective prediction of ophthalmopathy was tested in an independent validation cohort consisting of some 19 hyperthyroidism patients and 17 patients who later progressed to ophthalmopathy. The 100 discovery patients were randomly split 7:3 into training and test sets. In addition, the study compared T-cell repertoires in thyroid tissue and in blood from five to seven Graves' hyperthyroidism patients. After sampling, hyperthyroidism patients received methimazole starting at 30 mg daily, and ophthalmopathy patients received high-dose intravenous methylprednisolone. A second multiplex PCR round built the libraries, followed by size selection and purification. Sequencing of the libraries was done on an Illumina HiSeq2000 using paired-end 100 bp reads. SOAPnuke was used to process the raw data, with reads discarded if the reads contained adapters or uncalled bases, had a mean Phred below 15, or lacked an exact constant-primer or identifier match. High-quality paired reads were merged using COPE v1.2.5, and each unique nucleotide sequence was defined as a clonotype. Clonotypes were aligned to IMGT TRBV, TRBD and TRBJ reference segments using MiTCR v1.1. Analysis was restricted to V-J combinations with a frequency above 0.0001, which covered 99% to 99.2% of repertoires. The TCS score was defined as the ratio of F50 (clonal expansion) to E x V (chaos), calculated using BLOSUM62-based TCRdist between CDR3 peptides within each V-J. Welch's t-statistics and random forest reduced around 510 V-J features to under 15, which were used in a naive Bayes classifier (R e1071). No statistical method was used to set the sample size in advance, and investigators knew the group allocation. According to the paper, TCR Vbeta CDR3 sequencing was carried out on more than 120 peripheral blood samples, which came from 40 to 45 ophthalmopathy, 80 or so hyperthyroidism and some 17 progressor patients.

The clonotype comes from a woman in her thirties or forties with Graves disease. Donor details come from another sample of the same person, matched by shared clones. Sequenced here: peripheral blood mononuclear cells (PBMCs), sampled at new diagnosis, from a patient treated with antithyroid drugs. Here the chain combines TRBV5-4 and TRBJ2-3; TRBD2 is a weak D gene call, 6 bases matching. The bases read TGTGCCAGCAGCGTGGGGGGAGAGCCAGATACGCAGTATTTT. This gives the protein CASSVGGEPDTQYF.